This TCR beta chain was sequenced in a study of blood T cell repertoires in COVID-19. Study-level information: Acute and convalescent COVID-19 specimens originated in the United States, Italy and Spain. Sources were T cells, B-cell-depleted T cells, or PBMCs; the material itself was cDNA or gDNA.

Methods used by the authors: Researchers report that nucleated cell counts were estimated from reference gene primer amplification. Using immunoSEQ multiplex PCR, the repertoire was profiled, and TCRdb retains in-frame clones only, with some absent. That table furnishes V, J and clone size, whereas the DNA furnished D and trimming. The table has approximately 120,000 clones, about 81% seen once; the top ten hold 3.8%. The CDR3 sequence is 14 residues long. The J segment lost 3 bases and the V segment lost 3 bases, leaving 5 bases of the junction unmatched. Germline CDR1 is KGHSH and CDR2 is LQKENI. The TCR sequence derives from a woman in her 50s with acute or convalescent COVID-19. Material: peripheral blood. The rearrangement uses TRBV18 and TRBJ2-7; 7 nucleotides match TRBD2. The CDR3 protein is CASSPFQRDYEQYF. CDR3 sequence (DNA): TGTGCCAGCTCACCTTTTCAGCGGGACTACGAGCAGTACTTC. Complete variable domain (other parts from reference TRBV18 and TRBJ2-7): NAGVMQNPRHLVRRRGQEARLRCSPMKGHSHVYWYRQLPEEGLKFMVYLQKENIIDESGMPKERFSAEFPKEGPSILRIQQVVRGDSAAYFCASSPFQRDYEQYFGPGTRLTVT.